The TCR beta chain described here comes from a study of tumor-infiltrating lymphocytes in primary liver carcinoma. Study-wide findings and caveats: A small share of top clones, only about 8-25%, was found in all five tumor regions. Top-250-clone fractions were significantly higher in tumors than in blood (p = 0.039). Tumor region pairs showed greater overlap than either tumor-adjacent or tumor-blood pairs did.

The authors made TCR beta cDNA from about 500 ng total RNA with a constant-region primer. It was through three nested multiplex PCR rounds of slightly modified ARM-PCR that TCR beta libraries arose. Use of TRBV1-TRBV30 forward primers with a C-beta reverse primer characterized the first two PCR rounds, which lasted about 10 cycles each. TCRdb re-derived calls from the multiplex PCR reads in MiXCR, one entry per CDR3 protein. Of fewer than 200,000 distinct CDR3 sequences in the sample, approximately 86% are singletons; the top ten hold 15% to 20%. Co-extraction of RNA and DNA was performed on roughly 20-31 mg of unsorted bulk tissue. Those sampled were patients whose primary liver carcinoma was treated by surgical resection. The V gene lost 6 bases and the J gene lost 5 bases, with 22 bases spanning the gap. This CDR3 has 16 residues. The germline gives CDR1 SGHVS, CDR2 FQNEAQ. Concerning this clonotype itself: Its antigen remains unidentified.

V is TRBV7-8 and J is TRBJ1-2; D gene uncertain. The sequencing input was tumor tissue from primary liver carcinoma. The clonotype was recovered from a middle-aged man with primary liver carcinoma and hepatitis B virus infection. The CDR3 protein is CASSIRPGRGDYGYTF. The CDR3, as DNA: TGTGCCAGCAGTATCCGGCCAGGACGGGGAGATTATGGCTACACCTTC.